Each of the 31 T cell receptor beta chains below was sequenced from the same sample in a study of response to subunit inactivated influenza vaccine. MiXCR, applied by TCRdb to the RT-PCR reads, yields one record per CDR3 protein. The sample carries around 530,000 distinct CDR3 sequences, 12% recorded once. Material: PBMCs from blood, obtained on the day of vaccination. These receptors all come from a man in his forties or fifties who received an inactivated influenza vaccine.

This clonotype was seen at least ten times. This rearrangement joins TRBV28 to TRBJ2-7; 12 bases map to TRBD2. The ends lost 4 bases at V and 3 bases at J; junction bases unmatched: 7. Germline CDR1 reads MDHEN; CDR2 reads SYDVKM. The CDR3 covers 16 residues. CDR3 loop: CASSSRLAGVGYEQYF. The CDR3 nucleotides are TGTGCCAGCAGTTCTCGACTAGCGGGAGTCGGCTACGAGCAGTACTTC.

The gene calls are TRBV6-6 and TRBJ1-5; D gene ambiguous. The CDR3 length is 13 residues. Trimming pared 4 bases from V and 6 bases from J, leaving 10 bases between. Per germline, CDR1 MNHNY and CDR2 SVGAGI (reference sequence). The CDR3 nucleotides are TGTGCCAGCAGTTGGGGAAGCGGTCAGCCCCAGCATTTT. This gives the protein CASSWGSGQPQHF.

This clonotype was recorded a few times. The chain combines TRBV7-9 with TRBJ2-7; either TRBD1 or TRBD2 may supply D (5 bases each). Germline assignment: CDR1 SEHNR and CDR2 FQNEAQ (reference sequence). Trimming left V 4 bases short and J 4 bases short, with 14 bases between. The CDR3 runs to 14 residues. CDR3 sequence reads: CASSYGTGKYEQYF. The CDR3 region has the DNA TGTGCCAGCAGCTACGGGACGGGCAAGTACGAGCAGTACTTC.

In regard to this clonotype: One junction end does not reproduce the germline sequence, and a read error may be involved. V usage is TRBV20-1 and J usage is TRBJ1-4; D unclear. The V gene's germline CDR1 is DFQATT and CDR2 SNEGSKA (reference sequence). The CDR3 is made up of 12 amino acids. Written as DNA, the CDR3 is TGCAGTGCTAGGGCAGGTGTTCTGATCCCTCTTTTT. Protein sequence: CSARAGVLIPLF.

This clonotype was counted between two and nine times. The gene calls are TRBV12-3 or TRBV12-4 and TRBJ1-5; 7 nucleotides match TRBD1. With 6 bases clipped from V and 1 base from J, the junction kept 6 bases outside the gene matches. The CDR3 extends over 15 amino acids. CDR3 loop: CASRVGTASNQPQHF. Written as DNA, the CDR3 is TGTGCCAGCAGAGTCGGGACAGCCAGCAATCAGCCCCAGCATTTT.

This clonotype occurred a few times. The rearrangement uses TRBV10-3 and TRBJ2-3; 8 positions agree with TRBD1. This CDR3 comprises 17 residues. Germline loops: CDR1 ENHRY, CDR2 SYGVKD. Trimming at V came to 0 bases and at J to 1 base, leaving 6 bases not matched to a gene. The CDR3 protein is CAISESMRQGRTDTQYF. The CDR3, as DNA: TGTGCCATCAGTGAGTCTATGAGACAGGGGCGCACAGATACGCAGTATTTT.

This clonotype was found many times. V and J are TRBV5-6 and TRBJ2-1; D unresolved. Germline loops: CDR1 SGHDT, CDR2 YYEEEE. The CDR3 has 14 amino acids. V dropped 4 bases and J dropped 8 bases, with 16 bases sitting between them. The CDR3 DNA reads TGTGCCAGCAGCCTTCTGATTCGAGGAGATGAGCAGTTCTTC. This translates into CASSLLIRGDEQFF.

This clonotype was counted only a few times. The genes are TRBV29-1 and TRBJ2-1; D unresolved. Trimming removed 2 bases at V and 10 bases at J, with 12 bases between. This CDR3 has 12 residues. The germline V gene encodes CDR1 SQVTM and CDR2 ANQGSEA. Here the CDR3 DNA reads TGCAGCGTTGAAACGTTTGGGCGGGAGCAGTTCTTC. Its translation: CSVETFGREQFF.

The chain carries TRBV3-1 and TRBJ1-6; D remains unclear. CDR1 LGHDT and CDR2 YNNKEL come from the germline V gene (reference sequence). The CDR3 runs to 15 residues. Trimming took 2 bases from V and 10 from J, leaving 15 bases between them. CDR3 sequence: CASSQPLSGKSPLHF. The CDR3 nucleotides are TGTGCCAGCAGCCAACCCTTATCGGGAAAGTCACCCCTCCACTTT.

This chain joins TRBV6-1 and TRBJ1-1, with D maybe TRBD1 (6 bases). CDR3 length equals 14 residues. From germline, CDR1 is MNHNS and CDR2 SASEGT. The V end was cut by 2 bases, the J end by 10 bases, with 17 bases between. As DNA, the CDR3 is TGTGCCAGCAGTGAATTTAAGGGACGGGGGGCAGCTTTCTTT. Translated: CASSEFKGRGAAFF.

In this sample, this clonotype turned up a few times. This chain joins TRBV27 and TRBJ2-1, with TRBD1 as a possible D gene (5 bases). Germline-derived CDR1 and CDR2 are MNHEY and SMNVEV (reference sequence). The CDR3 contains 15 residues. The V end was cut by 8 bases, the J end by 2 bases, with 16 bases between. CDR3 protein: CASGPRGHAYNEQFF. DNA for the CDR3: TGTGCCAGCGGCCCTAGAGGACACGCCTACAATGAGCAGTTCTTC.

The rearrangement uses TRBV5-5 and TRBJ2-7; D unclear. V was clipped by 0 bases and J by 0 bases, with 7 bases between them. The CDR3 consists of 14 residues. Germline V gene lookup returns CDR1 SGHKS and CDR2 YYEKEE (reference sequence). The CDR3 sequence is CASSLEPVSYEQYF. The CDR3 DNA is TGTGCCAGCAGCTTGGAACCGGTCTCCTACGAGCAGTACTTC.

J is TRBJ2-7 and V is TRBV5-1; 9 positions agree with TRBD1. CDR1 and CDR2 from the germline V gene are SGHRS and YFSETQ. V was pared by 4 bases and J by 5 bases, with 10 bases of the junction left unmatched. This CDR3 is 15 amino acids long. This chain's CDR3 is CASSGPGQGENEQYF. Written as DNA, the CDR3 is TGCGCCAGCAGCGGTCCGGGACAGGGAGAAAACGAGCAGTACTTC.

In this sample, this clonotype turned up once. The V and J genes are TRBV28 and TRBJ2-6; D gene ambiguous. V shed 8 bases and J shed 0 bases, with 14 bases lying between them. Germline values: CDR1 MDHEN, CDR2 SYDVKM. The CDR3 is made up of 16 amino acids. The CDR3 DNA reads as TGTGCCAGCGGCGCATTACTGCGCTCTGGGGCCAACGTCCTGACTTTC. Translated, it gives CASGALLRSGANVLTF.

This clonotype has a handful of counts. The chain employs TRBV5-1 and TRBJ2-1; 8 bases are a match to TRBD2. V lost 0 bases to trimming and J lost 6 bases; unmatched junction nucleotides: 14. The germline gives CDR1 SGHRS, CDR2 YFSETQ. The CDR3 is 18 amino acids. CDR3 protein: CASSLGVTSGPGGNEQFF. CDR3 in DNA: TGCGCCAGCAGCTTGGGCGTTACTAGCGGTCCCGGGGGCAATGAGCAGTTCTTC.

This clonotype was seen a few times. The chain carries TRBV4-1 and TRBJ1-4, with 8 bases matching TRBD1. The ends lost 7 bases at V and 8 bases at J; junction bases unmatched: 6. The CDR3 contains 13 residues. Germline assignment: CDR1 MGHRA and CDR2 YSYEKL. For the CDR3, the DNA is TGCGCCAGCAAGACAGGGGTAGGGGAAAAACTGTTTTTT. Its protein is CASKTGVGEKLFF.

The chain has TRBV6-2 or TRBV6-3 and TRBJ2-7; D possibly uses TRBD1 or TRBD2 (6 bases each). V was cut by 10 bases and J by 5 bases, with 21 bases left in between. Germline V gives CDR1 MNHEY, CDR2 SVGEGT. The length of the CDR3 is 14 residues. DNA of the CDR3: TGTGCCACCCAACACGGGGGCAGGGAAAACGAGCAGTACTTC. Protein: CATQHGGRENEQYF.

This clonotype was seen more than once but under ten times. The chain combines TRBV20-1 with TRBJ1-2; tentative D call: TRBD1 (5 bases). Trimming shortened V by 3 bases and J by 6 bases, and 11 bases separated the two germline ends. The CDR3 runs to 12 residues. Per the germline V gene, CDR1 is DFQATT and CDR2 is SNEGSKA (reference sequence). The CDR3, as DNA: TGCAGTGCTAGTCGGGGGGTAGATGGCTACACCTTC. As protein: CSASRGVDGYTF.

The chain is built from TRBV2 and TRBJ2-7; D is perhaps TRBD1 (7 bases). Between the trimmed V and J ends, which lost 7 bases and 3 bases, there was a span of 13 bases. The CDR3 is 13 amino acids. Germline CDR1 SNHLY, CDR2 FYNNEI. CDR3 bases: TGTGCCAGCATCCCAGGGGGGCGCTACGAGCAGTACTTC. Translating it yields CASIPGGRYEQYF.

This clonotype was counted between two and nine times. V gene TRBV4-3 combines with J gene TRBJ2-3, with 7 nucleotides matching TRBD2. Germline CDR1 and CDR2: LGHNA and YSLEER. The CDR3 spans 16 residues. V gave up 4 bases and J gave up 1 base; unmatched junction bases: 8. CDR3 amino acids: CASSPLTSSGTDTQYF. CDR3 nucleotides: TGCGCCAGCAGCCCCCTGACTAGCAGTGGCACAGATACGCAGTATTTT.

This clonotype was counted only a few times. The V and J genes are TRBV29-1 and TRBJ2-3, with a weak D call TRBD2 (6 bases). V lost 5 bases, J lost 6 bases, and 27 bases lay in between. Germline-derived CDR1 and CDR2 are SQVTM and ANQGSEA. The CDR3 consists of 17 residues. The CDR3 is CSVRTNIRRARGDTQYF. The CDR3 coding sequence is TGCAGCGTTCGGACTAACATCCGCCGCGCCCGCGGCGATACGCAGTATTTT.

This clonotype appeared a few times. This rearrangement joins TRBV12-3 or TRBV12-4 to TRBJ2-3; 10 bases fit TRBD2. Trimming took 5 bases from V and 4 from J; bases not matched to a gene: 6. This CDR3 spans 15 amino acids. The CDR3 region has the DNA TGTGCCAGCAGTCCGAGCGGGAGGGCCTCAGATACGCAGTATTTT. Translation: CASSPSGRASDTQYF.

This clonotype was observed many times. The rearrangement joins TRBV7-9 to TRBJ1-1; tentative D call: TRBD1 (5 bases). The CDR3 covers 16 residues. With 5 bases removed from V and 6 bases from J, the gap between germline ends came to 22 bases. CDR1 is SEHNR, CDR2 FQNEAQ, per germline (reference sequence). The CDR3 region has the DNA TGTGCCAGCAGCCCTGACCCTGGGGGTGGAGCGGCTGAAGCTTTCTTT. Amino acid sequence: CASSPDPGGGAAEAFF.

The chain is built from TRBV4-2 and TRBJ2-1, with D unresolved. CDR3 size: 15 residues. CDR1 LGHNA and CDR2 YNFKEQ come from the germline V gene. Trimming left V 4 bases short and J 5 bases short, with 15 bases between. CDR3 nucleotides: TGTGCCAGCAGCCGCCGGGCCCCCGGCCACAATGAGCAGTTCTTC. This sequence encodes CASSRRAPGHNEQFF.

The sample holds a few counts of this clonotype. The chain links TRBV7-2 to TRBJ1-6; 8 bases are shared with TRBD1. CDR1 SGHTA and CDR2 FQGNSA come from the germline V gene. The length of the CDR3 is 15 residues. With V trimmed by 6 bases and J by 9 bases, 10 bases remained unmatched. The CDR3 DNA sequence: TGTGCCAGCAGGAGAATGGGGGACAGGTCTTCACCCCTCCACTTT. This translates into CASRRMGDRSSPLHF.

The V and J genes are TRBV20-1 and TRBJ2-3; 8 bases map to TRBD2. Per germline, CDR1 DFQATT and CDR2 SNEGSKA (reference sequence). The junction had 6 bases not matched to a gene; V was cut back by 3 bases and J by 4 bases. The CDR3 runs to 14 residues. For the CDR3, the DNA is TGCAGTGCTAGTAAGCGGGAGCCGCCAGATACGCAGTATTTT. Amino acids: CSASKREPPDTQYF.

This chain links TRBV27 with TRBJ2-7; D is undetermined. The V end was cut by 8 bases, the J end by 2 bases, with 13 bases between. In germline, CDR1 is MNHEY, CDR2 SMNVEV (reference sequence). The CDR3 has 13 residues. The CDR3: CASLAYSTYEQYF. The CDR3 nucleotides read TGTGCCAGCCTGGCTTATTCCACCTACGAGCAGTACTTC.

This clonotype was recorded at least ten times. The gene calls are TRBV4-3 and TRBJ1-3, with D perhaps matching TRBD1 (5 bases). There are 17 residues in the CDR3. Trimming stripped 7 bases from V and 1 base from J, with 20 bases between. Germline lookup yields CDR1 LGHNA and CDR2 YSLEER. This CDR3 is CASNSGQPIPSGNTIYF. The CDR3 DNA reads as TGCGCCAGCAACTCCGGACAACCGATTCCTTCTGGAAACACCATATATTTT.

This clonotype was detected many times. V and J are TRBV5-1 and TRBJ2-1; 7 nucleotides align to TRBD1. V lost 2 bases, J lost 5 bases, and 4 bases stayed unmatched. The CDR3 has 14 residues. Germline CDR1 and CDR2: SGHRS and YFSETQ. The CDR3 DNA reads TGCGCCAGCAGCTTATCGGGACAGCACAATGAGCAGTTCTTC. It encodes CASSLSGQHNEQFF. The variable domain in full, completed from reference TRBV5-1 and TRBJ2-1, reads KAGVTQTPRYLIKTRGQQVTLSCSPISGHRSVSWYQQTPGQGLQFLFEYFSETQRNKGNFPGRFSGRQFSNSRSEMNVSTLELGDSALYLCASSLSGQHNEQFFGPGTRLTVL.

This clonotype was counted only a few times. V gene TRBV5-1 combines with J gene TRBJ2-3; D gene unclear. Germline CDR1 reads SGHRS; CDR2 reads YFSETQ. V lost 7 bases and J lost 4, with 13 bases in between. There are 13 residues in the CDR3. CDR3 bases: TGCGCCAGCGGTCGCTTCCTGTCAGATACGCAGTATTTT. It is translated as CASGRFLSDTQYF. The entire variable domain, with the rest obtained from reference TRBV5-1 and TRBJ2-3, is as follows: KAGVTQTPRYLIKTRGQQVTLSCSPISGHRSVSWYQQTPGQGLQFLFEYFSETQRNKGNFPGRFSGRQFSNSRSEMNVSTLELGDSALYLCASGRFLSDTQYFGPGTRLTVL.

The CDR3 DNA reads TGTGCCAGTTCAGGAGGTGGGCTAGCCTATTACGAGCAGTACTTC. Translation gives CASSGGGLAYYEQYF. The chain uses TRBV7-8 and TRBJ2-7; tentative D call: TRBD2 (5 bases). Germline V CDR1 and CDR2: SGHVS, FQNEAQ. V was pared by 9 bases and J by 4 bases, with 22 bases between. CDR3 size: 15 residues.